This T cell receptor (beta chain) was sequenced in a study of response to subunit inactivated influenza vaccine. General study points: The authors proposed limited new T cell recruitment per seasonal influenza vaccination.

The CDR3 loop spans 14 amino acids. Trimming cost V 5 bases and J 6 bases; bases outside gene matches: 8. One entry per CDR3 protein results from TCRdb running MiXCR on the RT-PCR reads. The sample carries roughly 650,000 distinct CDR3 sequences, 15% to 17% recorded once. Remarks on this clonotype: As yet, its antigen is unknown.

Here the sequenced sample was PBMCs from blood, taken 12 days after vaccination. This chain joins TRBV12-3 or TRBV12-4 and TRBJ2-7; TRBD1 agrees at 9 bases. This receptor was identified in a man aged 50 to 59 who received an inactivated influenza vaccine. CDR3 residues: CASSLGQGLSEQYF. For the CDR3, the DNA is TGTGCCAGCAGTCTGGGACAGGGATTAAGCGAGCAGTACTTC.